Following are 22 T cell receptor beta chains from one sample sequenced in a study of neurological immune-mediated disorders. The time point: longitudinal time-point 3. TCRdb fed the 5' RACE reads into MiXCR, producing one record per CDR3 protein. The table has 53,000 or so distinct CDR3 sequences, 7% to 10% seen once; the top ten hold under 2%. The specimen sequenced was PBMCs. The receptors derive from a woman in her thirties or forties in good health.

This clonotype came up many times. The rearrangement joins TRBV6-2 or TRBV6-3 to TRBJ1-2; D is unclear. Between the trimmed V and J ends, which lost 5 bases and 8 bases, there was a span of 9 bases. CDR3 length equals 11 residues. In germline, CDR1 is MNHEY, CDR2 SVGEGT. For the CDR3, the DNA is TGTGCCAGCAGTAGTACGGCCGGCTACACCTTC. It specifies CASSSTAGYTF.

Note on this clonotype: Lacking the conserved final phenylalanine or tryptophan, this CDR3 likely reflects a read error. This chain joins TRBV20-1 and TRBJ2-2; D possibly corresponds to TRBD1 (5 bases). Germline values: CDR1 DFQATT, CDR2 SNEGSKA (reference sequence). CDR3 length: 14 residues. The V end lost 3 bases, the J end lost 7 bases, and 15 bases lay between the germline ends. The CDR3 DNA follows: TGCAGTGCTAGTAGGGGCCCAGTGGGCGGGGAGCTGTTTTAT. It codes for CSASRGPVGGELFY.

In this sample, this clonotype turned up many times. The chain links TRBV20-1 to TRBJ1-2, with TRBD1 as a possible D gene (6 bases). CDR1 is DFQATT and CDR2 is SNEGSKA in the germline V gene (reference sequence). This CDR3 spans 12 amino acids. This CDR3 is CRGGGGDYGYTF. DNA for the CDR3: TGCAGGGGGGGAGGGGGAGACTATGGCTACACCTTC.

Ten or more counts support this clonotype. The genes are TRBV20-1 and TRBJ2-5; D unresolved. Germline values: CDR1 DFQATT, CDR2 SNEGSKA (reference sequence). The CDR3 contains 12 residues. V was clipped by 6 bases and J by 5 bases, with 13 bases between them. The CDR3: CSAVPSRETQYF. The CDR3 nucleotides are TGCAGTGCCGTTCCTTCCCGGGAGACCCAGTACTTC.

The sample holds many counts of this clonotype. This chain uses TRBV6-2 or TRBV6-3 with TRBJ2-3, with D hard to call. V was cut by 2 bases and J by 3 bases, with 12 bases left in between. This CDR3 is 15 amino acids long. CDR1 is MNHEY and CDR2 is SVGEGT in the germline V gene. CDR3 bases: TGTGCCAGCAGTTACCTGGTTAGGTGGACAGATACGCAGTATTTT. It yields the protein CASSYLVRWTDTQYF.

This clonotype was seen ten or more times. This rearrangement joins TRBV12-3 or TRBV12-4 to TRBJ1-1; D call uncertain. The CDR3 runs 15 residues. Trimming took 2 bases from V and 1 from J, leaving 11 bases between them. CDR3 sequence (DNA): TGTGCCAGCAGTTTATTGGGTCTGGGGAACACTGAAGCTTTCTTT. This gives the protein CASSLLGLGNTEAFF.

This clonotype was detected ten times or more. The chain joins TRBV5-1 to TRBJ2-1, with 14 bases lining up with TRBD2. CDR3 size: 19 residues. J was trimmed by 7 bases and V by 4 bases; bases with no gene match: 16. Germline assignment: CDR1 SGHRS and CDR2 YFSETQ. The CDR3 DNA reads as TGCGCCAGCAGCGTCGGACTAGCGGGGGGCACCGCCACTGTGAATGAGCAGTTCTTC. Its protein product is CASSVGLAGGTATVNEQFF.

This clonotype was recorded at least ten times. The genes are TRBV20-1 and TRBJ2-2; 8 bases are shared with TRBD2. The CDR3 spans 15 residues. The V and J ends lost 4 bases and 4 bases, in that order; junction bases with no gene match: 8. Germline V CDR1 and CDR2: DFQATT, SNEGSKA (reference sequence). The CDR3 DNA reads TGCAGTGCTACCCCCTCGGGGGGGGTCACCGGGGAGCTGTTTTTT. The encoded protein is CSATPSGGVTGELFF.

The sample holds many counts of this clonotype. V is TRBV5-1 and J is TRBJ2-1; 10 bases are shared with TRBD1. The CDR3 contains 15 residues. Germline CDR1 SGHRS, CDR2 YFSETQ. J gave up 2 bases and V 4 bases, and 3 bases lay outside the gene matches. CDR3 protein: CASSAGQGAYNEQFF. Written as DNA, the CDR3 is TGCGCCAGCAGCGCCGGACAGGGGGCCTACAATGAGCAGTTCTTC.

This clonotype was recorded many times. This chain's CDR3 is CASATVGGLGTGELFF. CDR3 nucleotides: TGTGCCAGCGCTACGGTTGGGGGGCTGGGCACCGGGGAGCTGTTTTTT. The chain joins TRBV7-6 to TRBJ2-2; TRBD1 or TRBD2 may be the D gene (6 bases each). This CDR3 is built from 16 residues. V lost 8 bases, J lost 4 bases, and 20 bases lay in between. Germline lookup yields CDR1 SGHVS and CDR2 FNYEAQ. The full variable domain, its missing parts supplied by reference TRBV7-6 and TRBJ2-2, is GAGVSQSPRYKVTKRGQDVALRCDPISGHVSLYWYRQALGQGPEFLTYFNYEAQQDKSGLPNDRFSAERPEGSISTLTIQRTEQRDSAMYRCASATVGGLGTGELFFGEGSRLTVL.

This clonotype was recorded at least ten times. V is TRBV6-5 and J is TRBJ1-1; D might be TRBD1 (6 bases). This CDR3 comprises 13 residues. The V gene's germline CDR1 is MNHEY and CDR2 SVGAGI. Trimming took off 5 bases at V and 4 bases at J, with 11 bases between the two ends. CDR3 coding DNA: TGTGCCAGCAGTCTACAGGGAGGCACTGAAGCTTTCTTT. This translates into CASSLQGGTEAFF.

As concerns this clonotype: A read error may account for a junction end that differs from germline. The V call is TRBV6-5, the J call TRBJ2-7, with TRBD2 matching over 7 bases. The germline V gene encodes CDR1 MNHEY and CDR2 SVGAGI. The CDR3 has 14 amino acids. The CDR3 spells CASSYLADSCEQYF. In DNA form, the CDR3 reads TGTGCCAGCAGTTACCTAGCGGATTCCTGCGAGCAGTACTTC.

This clonotype was detected many times. The chain is built from TRBV5-1 and TRBJ2-3; weak D call: TRBD1 (7 bases). The CDR3 is 15 residues long. From germline, CDR1 is SGHRS and CDR2 YFSETQ. The ends were cut back, 1 base at V and 4 bases at J, with 13 bases in the middle. The CDR3 DNA sequence: TGCGCCAGCAGCTTGCCCGGAGGGGGCGCAGATACGCAGTATTTT. Translated: CASSLPGGGADTQYF. Combining the CDR3 with reference TRBV5-1 and TRBJ2-3 gives the whole variable domain KAGVTQTPRYLIKTRGQQVTLSCSPISGHRSVSWYQQTPGQGLQFLFEYFSETQRNKGNFPGRFSGRQFSNSRSEMNVSTLELGDSALYLCASSLPGGGADTQYFGPGTRLTVL.

In this sample, this clonotype turned up many times. The chain links TRBV10-3 to TRBJ1-5, with a weak D call TRBD1 (5 bases). This CDR3 is 13 amino acids long. Trimming pared 8 bases from V and 5 bases from J, leaving 13 bases between. In germline, CDR1 is ENHRY, CDR2 SYGVKD. The CDR3 nucleotides read TGTGCCATCGGGCGGGACGCTGATCAGCCCCAGCATTTT. Amino acid sequence: CAIGRDADQPQHF.

This clonotype was counted ten times or more. The rearrangement uses TRBV5-1 and TRBJ1-6; D call uncertain. The V gene's germline CDR1 is SGHRS and CDR2 YFSETQ. Trimming removed 4 bases from V and 5 bases from J, with 7 bases in between. This CDR3 contains 13 residues. The CDR3 loop is CASSAGNNSPLHF. The CDR3 region has the DNA TGCGCCAGCAGCGCGGGGAATAATTCACCCCTCCACTTT.

This clonotype was seen at least ten times. This chain uses TRBV20-1 with TRBJ1-5; 8 nucleotides match TRBD1. The CDR3 is 16 residues long. The junction had 14 bases not matched to a gene; V was cut back by 4 bases and J by 6 bases. In germline, CDR1 is DFQATT, CDR2 SNEGSKA (reference sequence). The DNA of the CDR3 is TGCAGTGCTACCGTTCCGAGGACAGGGTTGGGTCAGCCCCAGCATTTT. Encoded protein: CSATVPRTGLGQPQHF.

This clonotype occurred many times. This sequence joins TRBV20-1 and TRBJ2-7; 9 bases fit TRBD2. CDR1 and CDR2 from the germline V gene are DFQATT and SNEGSKA (reference sequence). V shed 0 bases, J shed 6 bases, and the junction held 9 bases outside the gene matches. The CDR3 runs to 15 residues. The CDR3, as DNA: TGCAGTGCTAGAGATATAGCGGGAGCCAGTCTCGAGCAGTACTTC. It specifies CSARDIAGASLEQYF.

This clonotype was seen many times. V usage is TRBV12-3 or TRBV12-4 and J usage is TRBJ2-7; 7 bases align to TRBD1. With 3 bases clipped from V and 2 bases from J, the junction kept 7 bases outside the gene matches. The CDR3 consists of 15 residues. CDR3 region: CASSFPDRFPYEQYF. The CDR3 DNA sequence: TGTGCCAGCAGTTTCCCGGACAGGTTTCCCTACGAGCAGTACTTC.

This clonotype was seen many times. The CDR3 reads CSASPGQGNEKLFF. The CDR3 DNA reads TGCAGTGCTAGCCCGGGACAGGGAAATGAAAAACTGTTTTTT. This chain links TRBV20-1 with TRBJ1-4, with 9 nucleotides matching TRBD1. After removal of 3 bases from V and 5 bases from J, the junction contained 4 bases not matched to a gene. The CDR3 length is 14 residues. The germline V gene has CDR1 DFQATT and CDR2 SNEGSKA (reference sequence).

This clonotype was detected many times. The chain couples TRBV9 to TRBJ2-7; D is possibly TRBD1 (6 bases). The germline V gene encodes CDR1 SGDLS and CDR2 YYNGEE. Between the trimmed V and J ends, which lost 3 bases and 4 bases, there was a span of 14 bases. The CDR3 contains 14 residues. CDR3 amino acids: CASSGGDTAYEQYF. DNA for the CDR3: TGTGCCAGCAGCGGAGGGGACACGGCGTACGAGCAGTACTTC.

This clonotype was seen at least ten times. This chain links TRBV5-5 with TRBJ2-3, with 7 nucleotides matching TRBD2. Germline V gene sequence: CDR1 SGHKS, CDR2 YYEKEE (reference sequence). V was clipped by 2 bases and J by 2 bases; unmatched bases: 5. The CDR3 runs to 15 residues. CDR3 nucleotide sequence: TGTGCCAGCAGCTTTAAAGGGAGGGACACAGATACGCAGTATTTT. This sequence encodes CASSFKGRDTDTQYF. Full variable domain (remainder filled in from reference TRBV5-5 and TRBJ2-3): DAGVTQSPTHLIKTRGQQVTLRCSPISGHKSVSWYQQVLGQGPQFIFQYYEKEERGRGNFPDRFSARQFPNYSSELNVNALLLGDSALYLCASSFKGRDTDTQYFGPGTRLTVL.

This clonotype occurred many times. The chain recombines TRBV11-3 with TRBJ2-7, with D possibly being TRBD2 (6 bases). Trimming removed 3 bases at V and 7 bases at J, with 10 bases between. The CDR3 has 12 amino acids. Germline-derived CDR1 and CDR2 are SGHNT and YENEEA. The CDR3 DNA sequence: TGTGCCAGCAGCTTCGGGGGTGGGGAGCAGTACTTC. Protein: CASSFGGGEQYF.